This T cell receptor beta chain was recovered during a study of CD8 T cells in Susac syndrome. Reverse transcription of roughly 0.45 to 1 ug RNA used random hexamers. TCRdb redid the calling of the immunoSEQ multiplex PCR reads with MiXCR, one entry per CDR3 protein. The sample shows some 130,000 distinct CDR3 sequences, 85% to 95% of them seen only once. The CDR3 spans 16 residues. The V gene lost 2 bases and the J gene lost 3 bases, with 16 bases spanning the gap. Germline V gene lookup returns CDR1 MGHDK and CDR2 SYGVNS. The T cells that were sequenced for TCR beta were CD8+ and CD4+ cells from blood. The authors negatively isolated CD8+ and CD4+ T cells and FACS-enriched TEMRA cells.

Sequenced input: CD8+ T cells from PBMCs. The TCR comes from a human donor with Susac syndrome. The V gene is TRBV25-1, the J gene TRBJ1-1; a possible D gene is TRBD1 (6 bases). DNA for the CDR3: TGTGCCAGCAGTGAAATTGAGGGGGGCGCGTACACTGAAGCTTTCTTT. It yields the protein CASSEIEGGAYTEAFF.